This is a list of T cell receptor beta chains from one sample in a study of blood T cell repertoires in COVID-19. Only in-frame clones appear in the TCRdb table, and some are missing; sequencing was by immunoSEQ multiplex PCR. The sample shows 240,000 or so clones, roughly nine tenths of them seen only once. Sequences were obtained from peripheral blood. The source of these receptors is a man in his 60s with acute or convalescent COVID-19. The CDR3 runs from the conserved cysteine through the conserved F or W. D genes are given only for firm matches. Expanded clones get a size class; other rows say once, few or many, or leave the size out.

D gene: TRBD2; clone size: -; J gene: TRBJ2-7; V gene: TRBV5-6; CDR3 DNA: TGTGCCAGCAGCTTGTTTCTTGGGACTAGCGGATCGAGCTCCTACGAGCAGTACTTC; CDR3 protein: CASSLFLGTSGSSSYEQYF
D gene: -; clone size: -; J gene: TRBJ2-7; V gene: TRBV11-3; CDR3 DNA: TGTGCCAGCAGCTTAGAACAGGGCTCCTACGAGCAGTACTTC; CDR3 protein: CASSLEQGSYEQYF
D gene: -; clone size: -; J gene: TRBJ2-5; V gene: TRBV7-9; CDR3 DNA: TGTGCCAGCAGCGGGAGTCAAGAGACCCAGTACTTC; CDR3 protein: CASSGSQETQYF
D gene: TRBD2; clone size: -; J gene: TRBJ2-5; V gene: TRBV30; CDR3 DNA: TGTGCCTGGAGTGTACGGGGGTTGAGCGGGAGGGCCGGTGAGACCCAGTACTTC; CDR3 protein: CAWSVRGLSGRAGETQYF
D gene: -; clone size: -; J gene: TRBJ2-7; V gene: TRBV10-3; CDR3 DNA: TGTGCCATCGCCCAAGCATACGAGCAGTACTTC; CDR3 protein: CAIAQAYEQYF
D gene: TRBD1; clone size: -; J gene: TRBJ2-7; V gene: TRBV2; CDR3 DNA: TGTGCCAACGGACAGGGTAATTGGTACGAGCAGTACTTC; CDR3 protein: CANGQGNWYEQYF
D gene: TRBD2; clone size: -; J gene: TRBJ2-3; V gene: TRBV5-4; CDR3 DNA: TGTGCCAGCAGCCCACCTGGGGCGGGAGTCAGAGATACGCAGTATTTT; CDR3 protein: CASSPPGAGVRDTQYF
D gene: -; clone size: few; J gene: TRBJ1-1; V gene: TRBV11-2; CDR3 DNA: TGTGCCAGCAGCCCCGCTCGGACTGAAGCTTTCTTT; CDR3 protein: CASSPARTEAFF
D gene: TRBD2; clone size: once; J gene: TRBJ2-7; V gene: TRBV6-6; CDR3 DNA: TGTGCCAGCACTACACAGGAGCGGGGGACGGGCGAGCAGTACTTC; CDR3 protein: CASTTQERGTGEQYF
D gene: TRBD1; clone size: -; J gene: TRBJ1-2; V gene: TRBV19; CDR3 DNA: TGTGCCAGTAGACCAGACAGGGGGGACTATGGCTACACCTTC; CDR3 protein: CASRPDRGDYGYTF
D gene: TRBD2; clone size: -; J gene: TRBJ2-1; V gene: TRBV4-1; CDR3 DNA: TGCGCCACCTCTTCATGGACTAGACGAAGATATGAGCAGTTCTTC; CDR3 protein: CATSSWTRRRYEQFF
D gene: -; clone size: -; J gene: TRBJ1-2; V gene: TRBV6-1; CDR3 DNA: TGTGCCAGCAGAAGCCAGGGGTTAAAGTTTGGCTACACCTTC; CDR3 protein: CASRSQGLKFGYTF
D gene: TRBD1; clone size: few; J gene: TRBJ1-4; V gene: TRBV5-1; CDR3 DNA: TGCGCCAGCAGCGCGGACAGGGAATTTCATGAAAAACTGTTTTTT; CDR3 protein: CASSADREFHEKLFF
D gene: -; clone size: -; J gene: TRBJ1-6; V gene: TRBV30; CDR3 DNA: TGTGCCTGCGGCTCGGGTCGTATGGCCTTCTATAATTCACCCCTCCACTTT; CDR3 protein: CACGSGRMAFYNSPLHF
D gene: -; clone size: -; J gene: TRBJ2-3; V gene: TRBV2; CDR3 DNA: TGTGCCAGCAGTGAGGAGACGTACTCCTCAGATACGCAGTATTTT; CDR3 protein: CASSEETYSSDTQYF
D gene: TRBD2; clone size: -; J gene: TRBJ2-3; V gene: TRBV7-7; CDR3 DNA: TGTGCTAGCAGCTTATTTTCGGGAGGAGCCACAGATACGCAGTATTTT; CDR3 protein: CASSLFSGGATDTQYF
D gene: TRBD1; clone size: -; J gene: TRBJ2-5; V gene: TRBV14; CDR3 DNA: TGTGCCAGCAGCCAGAGGGACAGGGCTTTAAGAGAGACCCAGTACTTC; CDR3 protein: CASSQRDRALRETQYF
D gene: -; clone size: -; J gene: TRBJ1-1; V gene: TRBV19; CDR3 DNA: TGTGCCAGTAGACAGGGTTCCACTGAAGCTTTCTTT; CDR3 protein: CASRQGSTEAFF
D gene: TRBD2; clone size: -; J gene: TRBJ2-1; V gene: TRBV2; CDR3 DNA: TGTGCCAGCAGTCTCAGCGGGATTCAGGATGAGCAGTTCTTC; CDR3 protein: CASSLSGIQDEQFF
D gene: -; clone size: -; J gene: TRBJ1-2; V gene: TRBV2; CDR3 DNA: TGTGCCAGCATTCAGGGCCAGGCCAACTATGGCTACACCTTC; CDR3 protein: CASIQGQANYGYTF
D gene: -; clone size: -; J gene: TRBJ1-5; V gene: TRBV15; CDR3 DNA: TGTGCCACTAAGTTAAGCAGCAATCAGCCCCAGCATTTT; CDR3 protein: CATKLSSNQPQHF
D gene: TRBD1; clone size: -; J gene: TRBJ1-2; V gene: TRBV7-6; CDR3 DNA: TGTGCCAGCAGCTCCGGGACAGGTGTAACGCATGGCTACACCTTC; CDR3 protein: CASSSGTGVTHGYTF
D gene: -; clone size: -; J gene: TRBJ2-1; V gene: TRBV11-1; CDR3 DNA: TGTGCCAGCAGCTTAGTTGGGGAGCCAAGCTACAATGAGCAGTTCTTC; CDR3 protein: CASSLVGEPSYNEQFF
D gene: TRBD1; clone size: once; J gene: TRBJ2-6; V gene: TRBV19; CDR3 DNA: TGTGCCAGTAGTGGGGGGACAGGGTCTTACTCTGGGGCCAACGTCCTGACTTTC; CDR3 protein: CASSGGTGSYSGANVLTF
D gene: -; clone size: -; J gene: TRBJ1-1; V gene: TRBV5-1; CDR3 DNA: TGCGCCAGCAGCTTGACCCAAGACACGACTGAAGCTTTCTTT; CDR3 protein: CASSLTQDTTEAFF
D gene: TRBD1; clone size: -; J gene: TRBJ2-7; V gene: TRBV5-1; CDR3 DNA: TGCGCCAGCAGACGACAGGGGGGCTACGAGCAGTACTTC; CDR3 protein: CASRRQGGYEQYF
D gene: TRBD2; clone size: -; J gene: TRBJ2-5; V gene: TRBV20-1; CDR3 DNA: TGCAGTGGTAGCGGGAGAGGGACCCAGTACTTC; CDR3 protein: CSGSGRGTQYF
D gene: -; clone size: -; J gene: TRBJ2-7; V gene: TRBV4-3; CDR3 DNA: TGCGCCAGCAGCCAAGAAGGCGGAGAGCGGGCCGCCGAGCAGTACTTC; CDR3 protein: CASSQEGGERAAEQYF
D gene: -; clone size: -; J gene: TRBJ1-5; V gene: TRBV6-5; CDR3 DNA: TGTGCCAGCAGTTACTCGGGCGGCAGGGAGGCCCAGCATTTT; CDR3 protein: CASSYSGGREAQHF
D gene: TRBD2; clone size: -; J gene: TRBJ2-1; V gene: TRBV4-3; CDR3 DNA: TGCGCCAGCAGCCAAGATCTAGCGGGAGCGTTCAATGAGCAGTTCTTC; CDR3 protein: CASSQDLAGAFNEQFF
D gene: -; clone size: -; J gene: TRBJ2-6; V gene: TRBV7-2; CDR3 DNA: TGTGCCAGCAGCACCCTACAGGGGGGGGCTGGGGCCAACGTCCTGACTTTC; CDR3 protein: CASSTLQGGAGANVLTF
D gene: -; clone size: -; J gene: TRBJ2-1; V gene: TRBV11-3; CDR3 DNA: TGTGCCAGCACCTCGTTCAGGGGCGACAATGAGCAGTTCTTC; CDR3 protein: CASTSFRGDNEQFF
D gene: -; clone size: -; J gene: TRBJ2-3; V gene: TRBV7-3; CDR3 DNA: TGTGCCAGCAGCTCCCGGAGGTCGGAGGCAGACGGAGATACGCAGTATTTT; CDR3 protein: CASSSRRSEADGDTQYF
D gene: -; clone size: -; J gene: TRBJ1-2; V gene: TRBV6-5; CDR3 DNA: TGTGCCAGCAGTTACTCGAGAGGGTCTTCCTATGGCTACACCTTC; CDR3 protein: CASSYSRGSSYGYTF
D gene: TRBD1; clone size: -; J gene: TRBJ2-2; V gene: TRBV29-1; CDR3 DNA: TGCAGCGCCAGCCAGGGGGCCGGGGAGCTGTTTTTT; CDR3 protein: CSASQGAGELFF
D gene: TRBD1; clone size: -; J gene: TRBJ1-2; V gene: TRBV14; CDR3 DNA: TGTGCCAGCAGCCAAGAAACAACAGGGGGTATTATTGCTGGCTACACCTTC; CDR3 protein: CASSQETTGGIIAGYTF
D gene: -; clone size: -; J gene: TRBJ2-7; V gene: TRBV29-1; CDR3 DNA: TGCAGCGTTGTCTCCGGGAAGGCCTACGAGCAGTACTTC; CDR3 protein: CSVVSGKAYEQYF
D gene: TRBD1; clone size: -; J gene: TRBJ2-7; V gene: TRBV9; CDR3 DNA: TGTGCCAGCAGCGTAGGGACAGGGGGCGACTACGAGCAGTACTTC; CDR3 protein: CASSVGTGGDYEQYF
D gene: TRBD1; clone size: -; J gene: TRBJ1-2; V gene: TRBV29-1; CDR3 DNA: TGCGGATTACAGGGGGGGAACTATGGCTACACCTTC; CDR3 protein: CGLQGGNYGYTF
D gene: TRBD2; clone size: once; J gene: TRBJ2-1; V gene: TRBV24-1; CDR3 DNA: TGTGCCACCAGTGCCTTGCAGGTAGCGGGAGGCAATGAGCAGTTCTTC; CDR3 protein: CATSALQVAGGNEQFF
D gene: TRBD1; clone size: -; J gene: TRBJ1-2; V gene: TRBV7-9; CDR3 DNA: TGTGCCAGCAGCTTAGGAACAGGGGTCTATGGCTACACCTTC; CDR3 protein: CASSLGTGVYGYTF
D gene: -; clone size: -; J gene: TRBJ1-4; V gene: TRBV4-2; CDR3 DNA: TGTGCCAGCAGCCAAGATGCGGGGGGTTGGAGTGAAAAACTGTTTTTT; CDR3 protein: CASSQDAGGWSEKLFF
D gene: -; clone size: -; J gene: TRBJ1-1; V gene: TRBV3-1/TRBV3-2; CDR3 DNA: TGTGCCAGCAGCCAAGATACGGGGAGGGGCACTGAAGCTTTCTTT; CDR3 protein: CASSQDTGRGTEAFF
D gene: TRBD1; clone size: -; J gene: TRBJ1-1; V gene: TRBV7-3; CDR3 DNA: TGTGCCAGCAGCTTAACGCGGGACAGGGGAGAAGCTTTCTTT; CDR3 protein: CASSLTRDRGEAFF
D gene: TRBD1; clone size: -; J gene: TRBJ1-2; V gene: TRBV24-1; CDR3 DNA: TGTGCCACCAGTAGGGGGCAGATTAACTATGGCTACACCTTC; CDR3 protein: CATSRGQINYGYTF
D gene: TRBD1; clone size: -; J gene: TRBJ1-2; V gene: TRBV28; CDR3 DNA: TGTGCCAGCAGTTTAGAAGGGACAGCTCGCTATGGCTACACCTTC; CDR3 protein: CASSLEGTARYGYTF
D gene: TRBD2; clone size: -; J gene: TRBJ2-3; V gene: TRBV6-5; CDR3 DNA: TGTGCCAGCAGTTACCCGGCGGCGGGAGCCACAGATACGCAGTATTTT; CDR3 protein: CASSYPAAGATDTQYF
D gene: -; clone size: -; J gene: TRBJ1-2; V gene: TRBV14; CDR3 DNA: TGTGCCAGCAGCCCGCTTAGGGAAGCGGGTGGCTACACCTTC; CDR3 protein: CASSPLREAGGYTF
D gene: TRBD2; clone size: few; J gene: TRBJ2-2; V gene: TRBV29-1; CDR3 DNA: TGCAGCGTTAATGCGGGAGGAGTCGGGGAGCTGTTTTTT; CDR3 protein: CSVNAGGVGELFF
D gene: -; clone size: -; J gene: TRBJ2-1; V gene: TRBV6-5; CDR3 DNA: TGTGCCAGCAGTTACTTGGAGTCGCAGTTCTTC; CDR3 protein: CASSYLESQFF
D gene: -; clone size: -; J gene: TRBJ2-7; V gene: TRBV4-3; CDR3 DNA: TGCGCCAGCAGCCTAGACCAAGGATCAGGGAACGAGCAGTACTTC; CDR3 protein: CASSLDQGSGNEQYF
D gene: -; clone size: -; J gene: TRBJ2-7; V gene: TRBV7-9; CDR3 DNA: TGTGCCAGCAGCCCCGGGTCTGCGGCCGAGCAGTACTTC; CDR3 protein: CASSPGSAAEQYF
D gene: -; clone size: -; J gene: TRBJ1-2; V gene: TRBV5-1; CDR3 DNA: TGCGCCAGCAGCTGGGGACATTCCTATGGCTACACCTTC; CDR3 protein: CASSWGHSYGYTF
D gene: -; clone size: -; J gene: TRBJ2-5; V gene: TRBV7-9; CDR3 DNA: TGTGCCAGCAGCTTAGGTCTGGCGGGTGAGACCCAGTACTTC; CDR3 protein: CASSLGLAGETQYF
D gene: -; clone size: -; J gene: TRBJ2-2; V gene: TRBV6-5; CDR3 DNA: TGTGCCAGCCTGACCCGGGACACCGGGGAGCTGTTTTTT; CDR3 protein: CASLTRDTGELFF